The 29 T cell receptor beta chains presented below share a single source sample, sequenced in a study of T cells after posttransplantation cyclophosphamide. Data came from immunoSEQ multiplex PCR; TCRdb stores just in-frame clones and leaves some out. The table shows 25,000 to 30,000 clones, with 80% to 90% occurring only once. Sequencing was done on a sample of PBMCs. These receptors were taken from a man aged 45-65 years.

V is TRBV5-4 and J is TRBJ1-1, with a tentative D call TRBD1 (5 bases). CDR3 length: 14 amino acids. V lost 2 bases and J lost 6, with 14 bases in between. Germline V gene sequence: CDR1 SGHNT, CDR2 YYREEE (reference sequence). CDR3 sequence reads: CASSFGGIGSEAFF. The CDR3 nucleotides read TGTGCCAGCAGCTTTGGGGGGATTGGCTCTGAAGCTTTCTTT.

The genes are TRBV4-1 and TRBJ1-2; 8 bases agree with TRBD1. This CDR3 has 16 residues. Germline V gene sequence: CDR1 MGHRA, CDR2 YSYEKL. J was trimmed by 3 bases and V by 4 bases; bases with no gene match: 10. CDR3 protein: CASSPTPSGQDYGYTF. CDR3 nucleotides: TGCGCCAGCAGCCCCACCCCCTCGGGACAGGACTATGGCTACACCTTC.

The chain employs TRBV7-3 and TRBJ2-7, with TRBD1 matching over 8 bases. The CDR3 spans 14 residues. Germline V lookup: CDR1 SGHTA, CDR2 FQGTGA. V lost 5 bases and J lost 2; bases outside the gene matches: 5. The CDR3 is CASSRTGSTYEQYF. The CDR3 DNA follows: TGTGCCAGCAGCCGGACAGGGAGCACCTACGAGCAGTACTTC.

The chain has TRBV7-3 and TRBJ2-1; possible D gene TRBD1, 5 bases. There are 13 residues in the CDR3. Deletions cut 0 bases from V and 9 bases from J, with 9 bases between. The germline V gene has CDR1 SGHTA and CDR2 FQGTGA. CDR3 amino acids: CASSLTARGEQFF. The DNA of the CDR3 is TGTGCCAGCAGCTTAACGGCTAGGGGTGAGCAGTTCTTC. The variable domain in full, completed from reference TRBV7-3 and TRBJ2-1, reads GAGVSQTPSNKVTEKGKYVELRCDPISGHTALYWYRQSLGQGPEFLIYFQGTGAADDSGLPNDRFFAVRPEGSVSTLKIQRTERGDSAVYLCASSLTARGEQFFGPGTRLTVL.

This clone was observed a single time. The CDR3 DNA is TGTGCCAGCAGCGTCGAAGGAGGACAGGTGATCTCTGGAAACACCATATATTTT. Protein sequence: CASSVEGGQVISGNTIYF. The rearrangement uses TRBV9 and TRBJ1-3, with 7 bases lining up with TRBD1. The CDR3 length is 18 residues. Losses at the gene ends were 2 bases for V and 0 bases for J; bases not matched to a gene: 11. Germline V gene sequence: CDR1 SGDLS, CDR2 YYNGEE.

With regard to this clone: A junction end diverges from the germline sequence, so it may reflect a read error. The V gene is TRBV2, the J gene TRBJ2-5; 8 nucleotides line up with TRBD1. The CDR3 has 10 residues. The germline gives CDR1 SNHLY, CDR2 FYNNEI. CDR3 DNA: TGTGCCAGCGGTGGACAGGGACCACACTTC. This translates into CASGGQGPHF.

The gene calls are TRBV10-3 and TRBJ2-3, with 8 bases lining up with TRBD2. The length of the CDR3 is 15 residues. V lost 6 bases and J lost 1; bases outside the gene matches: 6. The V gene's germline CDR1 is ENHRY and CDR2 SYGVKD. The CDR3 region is CAIRAAGERTDTQYF. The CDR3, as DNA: TGTGCCATCAGGGCAGCGGGGGAACGCACAGATACGCAGTATTTT.

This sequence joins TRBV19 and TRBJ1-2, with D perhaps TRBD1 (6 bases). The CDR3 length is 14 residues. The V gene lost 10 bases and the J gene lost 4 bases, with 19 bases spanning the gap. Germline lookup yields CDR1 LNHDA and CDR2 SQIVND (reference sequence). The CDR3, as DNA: TGTGCCACGACTCGGACAGCCTCCCCCTATGGCTACACCTTC. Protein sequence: CATTRTASPYGYTF.

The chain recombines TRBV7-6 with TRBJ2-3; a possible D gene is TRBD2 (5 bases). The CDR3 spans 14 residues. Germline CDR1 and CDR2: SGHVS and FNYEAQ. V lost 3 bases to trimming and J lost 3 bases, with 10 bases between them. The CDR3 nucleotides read TGTGCCAGCAGCTTCTACGGGGAGACAGATACGCAGTATTTT. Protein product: CASSFYGETDTQYF.

DNA of the CDR3: TGTGCCTGGACCCCCTCGGGGTACACTGAAGCTTTCTTT. Protein: CAWTPSGYTEAFF. V is TRBV30 and J is TRBJ1-1; D ambiguous. The CDR3 has 13 residues. V was shortened by 4 bases and J by 3 bases, with 12 bases between the two germline ends. From germline, CDR1 is GTSNPN and CDR2 SVGIG (reference sequence).

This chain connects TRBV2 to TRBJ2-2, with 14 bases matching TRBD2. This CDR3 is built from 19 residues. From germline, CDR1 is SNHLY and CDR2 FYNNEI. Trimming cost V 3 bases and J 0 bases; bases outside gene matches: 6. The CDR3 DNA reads TGTGCCAGCAGTGAGGTACTGACTAGCGGGAGGGCGAACACCGGGGAGCTGTTTTTT. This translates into CASSEVLTSGRANTGELFF. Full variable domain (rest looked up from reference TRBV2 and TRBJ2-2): EPEVTQTPSHQVTQMGQEVILRCVPISNHLYFYWYRQILGQKVEFLVSFYNNEISEKSEIFDDQFSVERPDGSNFTLKIRSTKLEDSAMYFCASSEVLTSGRANTGELFFGEGSRLTVL.

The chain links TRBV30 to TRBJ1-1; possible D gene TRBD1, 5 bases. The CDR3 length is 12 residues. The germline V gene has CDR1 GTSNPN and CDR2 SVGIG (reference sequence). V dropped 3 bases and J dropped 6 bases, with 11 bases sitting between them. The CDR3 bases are TGTGCCTGGAGGTTCGGCAGGGCTGAAGCTTTCTTT. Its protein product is CAWRFGRAEAFF.

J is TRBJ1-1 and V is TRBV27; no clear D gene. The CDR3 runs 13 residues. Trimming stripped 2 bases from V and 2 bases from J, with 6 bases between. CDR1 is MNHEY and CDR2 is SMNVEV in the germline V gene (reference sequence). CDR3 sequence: CASSLMSNTEAFF. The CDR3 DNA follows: TGTGCCAGCAGTTTAATGAGTAACACTGAAGCTTTCTTT.

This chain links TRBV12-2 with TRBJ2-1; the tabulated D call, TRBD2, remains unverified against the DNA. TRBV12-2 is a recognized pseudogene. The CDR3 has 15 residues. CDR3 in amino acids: CASRVGLAVYNEQFF. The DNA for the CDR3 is TGTGCAAGTCGCGTCGGACTAGCGGTTTACAATGAGCAGTTCTTC.

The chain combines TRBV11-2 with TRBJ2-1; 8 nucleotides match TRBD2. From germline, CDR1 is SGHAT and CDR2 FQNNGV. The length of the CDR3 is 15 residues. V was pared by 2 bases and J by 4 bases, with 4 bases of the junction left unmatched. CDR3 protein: CASSLSGGRYNEQFF. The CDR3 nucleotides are TGTGCCAGCAGCTTATCGGGGGGGCGGTACAATGAGCAGTTCTTC. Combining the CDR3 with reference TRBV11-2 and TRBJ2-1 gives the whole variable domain EAGVAQSPRYKIIEKRQSVAFWCNPISGHATLYWYQQILGQGPKLLIQFQNNGVVDDSQLPKDRFSAERLKGVDSTLKIQPAKLEDSAVYLCASSLSGGRYNEQFFGPGTRLTVL.

CDR3 nucleotide sequence: TGTGCCACGGGCGGGGGGAGAGCCTACGAGCAGTACTTC. It is translated as CATGGGRAYEQYF. The rearrangement uses TRBV7-9 and TRBJ2-7; 8 bases map to TRBD2. The J segment lost 2 bases and the V segment lost 10 bases, leaving 7 bases of the junction unmatched. The CDR3 spans 13 residues. Germline lookup yields CDR1 SEHNR and CDR2 FQNEAQ (reference sequence).

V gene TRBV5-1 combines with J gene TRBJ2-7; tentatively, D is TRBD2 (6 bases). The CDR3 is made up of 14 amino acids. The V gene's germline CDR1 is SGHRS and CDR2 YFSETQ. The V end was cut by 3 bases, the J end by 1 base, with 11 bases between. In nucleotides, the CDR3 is TGCGCCAGCAGCTCACTAGCAGGGTCCTACGAGCAGTACTTC. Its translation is CASSSLAGSYEQYF.

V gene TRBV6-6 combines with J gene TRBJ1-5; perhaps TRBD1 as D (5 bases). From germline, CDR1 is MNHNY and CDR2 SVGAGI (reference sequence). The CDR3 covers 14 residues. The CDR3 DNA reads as TGTGCGGCCAGCGGGGGTAGGAGCAATCAGCCCCAGCATTTT. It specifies CAASGGRSNQPQHF.

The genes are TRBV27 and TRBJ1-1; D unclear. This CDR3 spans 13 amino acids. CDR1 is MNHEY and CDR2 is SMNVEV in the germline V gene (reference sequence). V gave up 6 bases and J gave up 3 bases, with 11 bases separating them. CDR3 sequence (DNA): TGTGCCAGCAGCCTCCGGGAGGACACTGAAGCTTTCTTT. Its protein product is CASSLREDTEAFF.

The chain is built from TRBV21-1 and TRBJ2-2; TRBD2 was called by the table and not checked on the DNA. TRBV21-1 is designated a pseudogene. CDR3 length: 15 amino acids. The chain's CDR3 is CASSTRLAGAGELFF. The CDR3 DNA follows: TGTGCCAGCAGCACACGACTAGCGGGAGCTGGGGAGCTGTTTTTT.

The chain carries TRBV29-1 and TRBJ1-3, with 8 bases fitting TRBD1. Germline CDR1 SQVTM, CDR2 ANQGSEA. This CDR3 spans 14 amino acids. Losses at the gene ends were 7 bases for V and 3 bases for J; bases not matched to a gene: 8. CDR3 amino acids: CSAADRVGGNTIYF. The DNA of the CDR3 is TGCAGCGCCGCGGACAGGGTGGGTGGAAACACCATATATTTT.

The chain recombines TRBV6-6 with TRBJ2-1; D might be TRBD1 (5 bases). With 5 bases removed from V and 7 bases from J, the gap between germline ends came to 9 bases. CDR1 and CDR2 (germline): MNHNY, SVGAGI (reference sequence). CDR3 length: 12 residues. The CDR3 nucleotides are TGTGCCAGCAGTCACAGGAGTAATGAGCAGTTCTTC. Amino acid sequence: CASSHRSNEQFF.

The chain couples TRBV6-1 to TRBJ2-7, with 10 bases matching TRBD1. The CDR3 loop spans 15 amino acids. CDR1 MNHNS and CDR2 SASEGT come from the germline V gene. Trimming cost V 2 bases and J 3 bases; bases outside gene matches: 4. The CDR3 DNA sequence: TGTGCCAGCAGTGAATCCCGGACAGGGGGCTACGAGCAGTACTTC. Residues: CASSESRTGGYEQYF.

The CDR3 sequence is CASSFRGTLLQETQYF. The DNA for the CDR3 is TGCGCCAGCAGCTTCCGCGGCACCCTACTCCAAGAGACCCAGTACTTC. V and J are TRBV5-1 and TRBJ2-5; D call uncertain. Looked up from germline, CDR1 is SGHRS and CDR2 is YFSETQ. V was clipped by 2 bases and J by 1 base, with 15 bases between them. The CDR3 covers 16 residues.

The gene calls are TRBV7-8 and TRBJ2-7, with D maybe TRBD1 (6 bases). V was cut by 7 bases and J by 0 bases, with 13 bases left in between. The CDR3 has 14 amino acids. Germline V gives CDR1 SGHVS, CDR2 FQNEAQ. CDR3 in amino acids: CASTIRGYSYEQYF. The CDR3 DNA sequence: TGTGCCAGCACCATCAGGGGCTACTCCTACGAGCAGTACTTC.

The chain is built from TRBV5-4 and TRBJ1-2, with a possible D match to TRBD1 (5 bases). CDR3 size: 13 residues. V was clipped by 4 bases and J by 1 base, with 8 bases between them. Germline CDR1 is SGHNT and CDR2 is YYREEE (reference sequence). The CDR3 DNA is TGTGCCAGCAGCACCGGGGGTAACTATGGCTACACCTTC. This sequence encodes CASSTGGNYGYTF. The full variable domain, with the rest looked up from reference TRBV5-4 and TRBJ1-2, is ETGVTQSPTHLIKTRGQQVTLRCSSQSGHNTVSWYQQALGQGPQFIFQYYREEENGRGNFPPRFSGLQFPNYSSELNVNALELDDSALYLCASSTGGNYGYTFGSGTRLTVV.

The CDR3, as DNA: TGTGCCAGTGGGGACAGATACGAGCAGTACTTC. This translates into CASGDRYEQYF. This chain connects TRBV19 to TRBJ2-7; 7 nucleotides agree with TRBD1. Germline values: CDR1 LNHDA, CDR2 SQIVND (reference sequence). The J segment lost 4 bases and the V segment lost 8 bases, leaving 2 bases of the junction unmatched. CDR3 size: 11 residues. The full variable domain, rest sourced from reference TRBV19 and TRBJ2-7, is DGGITQSPKYLFRKEGQNVTLSCEQNLNHDAMYWYRQDPGQGLRLIYYSQIVNDFQKGDIAEGYSVSREKKESFPLTVTSAQKNPTAFYLCASGDRYEQYFGPGTRLTVT.

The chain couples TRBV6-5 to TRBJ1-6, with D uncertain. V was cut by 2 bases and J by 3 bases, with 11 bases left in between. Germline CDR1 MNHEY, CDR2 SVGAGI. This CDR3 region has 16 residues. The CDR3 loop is CASSYDASGYNSPLHF. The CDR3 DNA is TGTGCCAGCAGTTACGACGCGTCGGGCTATAATTCACCCCTCCACTTT.

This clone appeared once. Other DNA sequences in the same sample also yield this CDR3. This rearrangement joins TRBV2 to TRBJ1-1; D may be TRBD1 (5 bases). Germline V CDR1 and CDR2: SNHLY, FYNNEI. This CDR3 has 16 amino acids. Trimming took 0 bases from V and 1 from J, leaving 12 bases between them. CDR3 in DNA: TGTGCCAGCAGTGAAGCGCTCGGCGGGACGAACACTGAAGCTTTCTTT. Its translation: CASSEALGGTNTEAFF.